This T cell receptor beta chain appears in the sequencing data of a study of T cell responses to AZD1222 COVID-19 vaccine. General study results and limits: Spike-wide vaccine-associated CD4 TCRs dominated at 160-218 and 743-854.

Using immunoSEQ multiplex PCR, the repertoire was profiled, and TCRdb retains in-frame clones only, with some absent. The data show about 140,000 clones, 92% seen once. About this clone: Its antigen is not known.

This sample comprised peripheral blood, obtained 28 days after the second AZD1222 dose. This sequence originates from an adult who received the AZD1222 COVID-19 vaccine.

The CDR3 coding sequence is TGTGCCAGTAGTGGGACTGGAAACACCATATATTTT. Translated, it gives CASSGTGNTIYF. V usage is TRBV19 and J usage is TRBJ1-3, with unresolved D. Germline CDR1 and CDR2: LNHDA and SQIVND (reference sequence). There are 12 residues in the CDR3. Trimming left V 5 bases short and J 2 bases short, with 4 bases between.